The sequence of this T cell receptor (beta chain) was determined in a study of regulatory T cells in long-lasting Graves disease. Across the study: Prior antithyroid drug treatment in newly diagnosed Graves' patients lasted under 3 months. Overall study findings and caveats: Not thyroid tissue but only peripheral blood was studied.

Construction of the TCR beta libraries employed iRepertoire HTBI primers in conjunction with Arm-PCR of CDR3 regions. TCRdb ran MiXCR on the multiplex PCR reads and lists one entry per CDR3 protein. The profile shows 400,000 to 500,000 distinct CDR3 sequences, around 15% of them singletons. On this clonotype: What it binds is unknown.

Sample time point: newly diagnosed GD, antithyroid drugs for less than 3 months. The TCR library was made from RNA that had been extracted from PBMCs in TRIzol. The CDR3 loop spans 14 amino acids. The germline V gene has CDR1 KGHSY and CDR2 FQNENV. Trimming cost V 4 bases and J 0 bases, with 10 bases left between them. A further study also used this sample, focusing on T cells in Graves' hyperthyroidism and ophthalmopathy.

The V and J genes are TRBV16 and TRBJ2-7; tentative D call: TRBD2 (6 bases). The sample consisted of peripheral blood mononuclear cells (PBMCs), taken at new diagnosis, from a patient treated with antithyroid drugs. The source is a woman aged 50 to 65 with Graves disease. CDR3 sequence reads: CASSLQGGSYEQYF. In DNA, the CDR3 is TGTGCCAGCAGCCTCCAGGGAGGCTCCTACGAGCAGTACTTC.